The T cell receptor (beta chain) described here comes from a study of OX40 agonist ivuxolimab in advanced cancers. Produced via immunoSEQ multiplex PCR; TCRdb's table is partial and in-frame only. The sample lists about 79,000 clones, about nine tenths occurring once. The CDR3 sequence is 16 residues long. CDR1 is KGHSH and CDR2 is LQKENI in the germline V gene. Trimming cost V 3 bases and J 5 bases; bases outside gene matches: 6. This clonotype was obtained from an adult with an advanced solid tumor such as melanoma, head and neck, liver or kidney cancer. Material: CD4+ or CD8+ T cells sorted from blood, obtained in a trial of the OX40 agonist ivuxolimab. V usage is TRBV18 and J usage is TRBJ2-2; TRBD1 aligns across 10 bases. CDR3: CASSPFRDRGTGELFF. CDR3 coding DNA: TGTGCCAGCTCACCTTTCCGGGACAGGGGAACCGGGGAGCTGTTTTTT.